The TCR beta chain under discussion was sequenced for a study of shared clonotypes between healthy human individuals. The V segment lost 9 bases and the J segment 6 bases; nucleotides outside the gene matches: 1. Germline assignment: CDR1 MNHNS and CDR2 SASEGT. CDR3 length: 11 amino acids. Study findings and constraints: Large depth notwithstanding, sorted-subset sequencing proved incomplete by rarefaction. Clonotypes which were not shared had lower generation probabilities than clonotypes that all four donors shared.

TCRdb keeps only in-frame clones here, not all; method: immunoSEQ multiplex PCR. The profile shows a few million clones, just over 90% of them singletons. Comment on this clone: The antigen is undetermined.

The chain couples TRBV6-1 to TRBJ2-3; TRBD2 matches at 9 bases. This TCR was recovered from a man aged 18 to 35 in good health. Some clones in this sample may be carry-over from other donors' samples. Sequencing was carried out using naive CD4+ T cells from PBMCs. Sample subset: CD45RA+ positively selected. The DNA for the CDR3 is TGTGCCAGTGGACTAGCGGATACGCAGTATTTT. Its translation is CASGLADTQYF.